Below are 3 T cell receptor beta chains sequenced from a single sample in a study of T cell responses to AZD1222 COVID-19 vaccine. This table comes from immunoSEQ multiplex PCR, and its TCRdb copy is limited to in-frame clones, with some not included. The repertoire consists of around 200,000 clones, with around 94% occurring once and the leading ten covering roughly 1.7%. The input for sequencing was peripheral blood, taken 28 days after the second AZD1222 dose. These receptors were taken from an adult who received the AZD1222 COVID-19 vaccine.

The CDR3, as DNA: TGTGCCAGCTCACCAGGAAAAAACACTGAAGCTTTCTTT. The encoded protein is CASSPGKNTEAFF. The chain carries TRBV18 and TRBJ1-1, with D unclear. Trimming stripped 2 bases from V and 2 bases from J, with 6 bases between. The CDR3 length is 13 residues. Germline V gene sequence: CDR1 KGHSH, CDR2 LQKENI.

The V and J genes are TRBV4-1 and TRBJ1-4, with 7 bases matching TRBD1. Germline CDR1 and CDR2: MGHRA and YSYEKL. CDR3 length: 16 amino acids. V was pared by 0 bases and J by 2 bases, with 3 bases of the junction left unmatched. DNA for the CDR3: TGCGCCAGCAGCCAAGACCCACAGGGGACTAATGAAAAACTGTTTTTT. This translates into CASSQDPQGTNEKLFF.

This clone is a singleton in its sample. The CDR3 region is CASSQDDWLYNSPLHF. In DNA form, the CDR3 reads TGCGCCAGCAGCCAAGATGACTGGCTGTATAATTCACCCCTCCACTTT. The chain uses TRBV4-1 and TRBJ1-6, with unresolved D. CDR1 and CDR2 from the germline V gene are MGHRA and YSYEKL. The CDR3 totals 16 residues. V was clipped by 0 bases and J by 4 bases, with 10 bases between them.